Following are 7 T cell receptor beta chains from one sample sequenced in a study of glioma-infiltrating T cells. TCR alpha and beta CDR3 regions were amplified from RNA using iRepertoire nested multiplex PCR. Via MiXCR, TCRdb re-called the multiplex PCR reads, giving one row per CDR3 protein. The sample has tens of thousands of distinct CDR3 sequences; roughly 37% are singletons. The sequencing input was glioma tissue, nonneoplastic brain tissue, or PBMCs (not recorded which). These receptor sequences come from a human donor with low-grade glioma or glioblastoma, undergoing nonglioma brain surgery, or in good health (not recorded which).

This clonotype showed up many times. This sequence joins TRBV19 and TRBJ2-2; 9 bases map to TRBD1. V shed 3 bases and J 1 base; nucleotides not matched to a gene: 3. Germline V gene data show CDR1 as LNHDA and CDR2 as SQIVND (reference sequence). CDR3 length: 16 residues. This CDR3 reads CASSITGGKNTGELFF. In DNA, the CDR3 is TGTGCCAGTAGTATTACAGGGGGCAAGAACACCGGGGAGCTGTTTTTT.

This clonotype was observed many times. The chain recombines TRBV4-2 with TRBJ2-3; D remains unclear. Germline CDR1 LGHNA, CDR2 YNFKEQ. This CDR3 region has 13 residues. V was clipped by 2 bases and J by 2 bases, with 5 bases between them. This chain's CDR3 is CASSQRNTDTQYF. The DNA of the CDR3 is TGTGCCAGCAGCCAAAGGAACACAGATACGCAGTATTTT.

This clonotype has ten or more counts. CDR3 residues: CAVGLRTGGTDTQYF. The CDR3 DNA reads TGTGCCGTGGGGCTGAGGACAGGGGGCACAGATACGCAGTATTTT. This chain uses TRBV11-1 with TRBJ2-3; 9 bases agree with TRBD1. The CDR3 length is 15 residues. The germline gives CDR1 SGHAT, CDR2 FQDESV (reference sequence). V trimming: 11 bases; J trimming: 1 base; junction bases outside the gene matches: 10.

This clonotype has a count of ten or more. The chain uses TRBV20-1 and TRBJ1-2; TRBD1 matches at 7 bases. This CDR3 contains 15 residues. Germline V gene data show CDR1 as DFQATT and CDR2 as SNEGSKA (reference sequence). Trimming at V came to 3 bases and at J to 0 bases, leaving 7 bases not matched to a gene. The CDR3 sequence is CSASLQGTANYGYTF. For the CDR3, the DNA is TGCAGTGCTAGTCTTCAGGGGACAGCTAACTATGGCTACACCTTC.

This clonotype was recorded many times. V is TRBV28 and J is TRBJ1-5; TRBD1 agrees at 7 bases. The V gene end was trimmed by 6 bases and the J gene end by 6 bases; junction bases not matched to a gene: 14. The germline CDR1 and CDR2 sequences are MDHEN and SYDVKM. CDR3 length: 16 residues. As DNA, the CDR3 is TGTGCCAGCAGACCGGGACAGCGAAGTGGGAGTCAGCCCCAGCATTTT. Encoded protein: CASRPGQRSGSQPQHF.

This clonotype was picked up many times. This chain links TRBV6-2 or TRBV6-3 with TRBJ2-7, with a possible D match to TRBD2 (6 bases). Germline lookup yields CDR1 MNHEY and CDR2 SVGEGT. V was clipped by 6 bases and J by 4 bases, with 16 bases between them. The CDR3 runs to 14 residues. CDR3 sequence (DNA): TGTGCCAGCAGCCGAGGCGGGAATGTGTACGAGCAGTACTTC. Encoded protein: CASSRGGNVYEQYF.

This clonotype has a count of ten or more. The chain links TRBV5-1 to TRBJ1-1; unclear D gene. Germline CDR1 and CDR2: SGHRS and YFSETQ. CDR3 length: 16 residues. The V end lost 0 bases, the J end lost 5 bases, and 17 bases lay between the germline ends. DNA of the CDR3: TGCGCCAGCAGCTTGGAAATAGGCAGCCCAAGGACTGAAGCTTTCTTT. The encoded protein is CASSLEIGSPRTEAFF. The complete variable domain, with remaining parts taken from reference TRBV5-1 and TRBJ1-1, reads KAGVTQTPRYLIKTRGQQVTLSCSPISGHRSVSWYQQTPGQGLQFLFEYFSETQRNKGNFPGRFSGRQFSNSRSEMNVSTLELGDSALYLCASSLEIGSPRTEAFFGQGTRLTVV.